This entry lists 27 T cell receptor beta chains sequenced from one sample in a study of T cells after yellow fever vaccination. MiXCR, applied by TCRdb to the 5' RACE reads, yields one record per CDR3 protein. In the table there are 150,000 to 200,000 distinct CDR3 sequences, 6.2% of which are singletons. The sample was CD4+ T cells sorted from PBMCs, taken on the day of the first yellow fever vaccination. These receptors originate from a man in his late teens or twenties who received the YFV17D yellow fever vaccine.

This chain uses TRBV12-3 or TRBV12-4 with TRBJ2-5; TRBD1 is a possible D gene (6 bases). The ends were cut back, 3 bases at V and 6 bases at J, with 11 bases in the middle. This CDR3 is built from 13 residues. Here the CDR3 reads CASSFQGSQTQYF. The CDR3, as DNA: TGTGCCAGCAGTTTCCAGGGGTCACAGACCCAGTACTTC.

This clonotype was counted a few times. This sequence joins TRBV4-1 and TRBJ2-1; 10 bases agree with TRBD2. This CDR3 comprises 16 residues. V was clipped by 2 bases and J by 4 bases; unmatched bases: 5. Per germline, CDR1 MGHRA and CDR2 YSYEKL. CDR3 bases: TGCGCCAGCAGCCAAATGGGACTAGCGAAGTACAATGAGCAGTTCTTC. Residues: CASSQMGLAKYNEQFF.

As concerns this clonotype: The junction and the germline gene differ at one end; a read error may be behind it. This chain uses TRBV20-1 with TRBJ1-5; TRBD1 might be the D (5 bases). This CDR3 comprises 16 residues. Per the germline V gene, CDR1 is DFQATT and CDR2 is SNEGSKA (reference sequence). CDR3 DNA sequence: TGCTGTGCTAGGCTTTATCAGGGAGTCAGCAATCAGCCCCAGCATTTT. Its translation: CCARLYQGVSNQPQHF.

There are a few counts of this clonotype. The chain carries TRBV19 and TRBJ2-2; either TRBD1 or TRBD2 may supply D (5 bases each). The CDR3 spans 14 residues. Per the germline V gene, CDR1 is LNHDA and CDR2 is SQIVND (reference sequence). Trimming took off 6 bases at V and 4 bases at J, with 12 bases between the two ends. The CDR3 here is CASRRGWGTGELFF. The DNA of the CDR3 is TGTGCCAGTAGGAGGGGATGGGGCACCGGGGAGCTGTTTTTT.

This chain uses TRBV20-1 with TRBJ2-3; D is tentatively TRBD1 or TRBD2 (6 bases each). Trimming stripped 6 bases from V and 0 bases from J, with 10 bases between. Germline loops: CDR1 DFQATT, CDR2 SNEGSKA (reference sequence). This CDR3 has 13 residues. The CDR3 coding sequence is TGCAGTGCCCGAGGGGGGAGCACAGATACGCAGTATTTT. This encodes CSARGGSTDTQYF.

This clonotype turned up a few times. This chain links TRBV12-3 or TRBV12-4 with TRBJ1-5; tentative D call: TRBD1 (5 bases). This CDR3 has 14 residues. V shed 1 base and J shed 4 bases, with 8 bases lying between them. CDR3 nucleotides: TGTGCCAGCAGTTTAGAAGCAGGGAATCAGCCCCAGCATTTT. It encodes CASSLEAGNQPQHF.

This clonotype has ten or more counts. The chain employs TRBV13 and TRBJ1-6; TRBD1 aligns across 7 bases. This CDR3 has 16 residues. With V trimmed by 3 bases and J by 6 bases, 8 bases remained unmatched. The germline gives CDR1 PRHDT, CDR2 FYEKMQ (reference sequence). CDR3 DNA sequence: TGTGCCAGCAGCTTGCCGGGACAGCCGAGTAATTCACCCCTCCACTTT. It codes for CASSLPGQPSNSPLHF.

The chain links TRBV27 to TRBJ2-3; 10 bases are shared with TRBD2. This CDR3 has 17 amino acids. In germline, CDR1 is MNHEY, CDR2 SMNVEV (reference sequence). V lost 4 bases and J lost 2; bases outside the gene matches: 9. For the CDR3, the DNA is TGTGCCAGCAGTTCATACGATAGCGGGGGGACCACAGATACGCAGTATTTT. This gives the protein CASSSYDSGGTTDTQYF.

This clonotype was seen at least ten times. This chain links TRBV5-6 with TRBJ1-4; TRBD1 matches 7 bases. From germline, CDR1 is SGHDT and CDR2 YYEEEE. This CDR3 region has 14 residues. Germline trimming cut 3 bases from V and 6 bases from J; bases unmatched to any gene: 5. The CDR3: CASSWRDRDEKLFF. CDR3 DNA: TGTGCCAGCAGCTGGCGCGACAGGGATGAAAAACTGTTTTTT.

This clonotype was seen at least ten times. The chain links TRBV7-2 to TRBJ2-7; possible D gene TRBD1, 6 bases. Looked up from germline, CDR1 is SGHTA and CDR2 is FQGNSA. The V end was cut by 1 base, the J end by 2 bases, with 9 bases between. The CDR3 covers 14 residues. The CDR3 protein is CASSLVGQTYEQYF. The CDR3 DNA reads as TGTGCCAGCAGCTTAGTCGGACAGACCTACGAGCAGTACTTC.

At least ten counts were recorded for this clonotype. CDR3 nucleotides: TGTGCCAGCCTGGGCGGGGGGGCGTCGACAGATACGCAGTATTTT. Protein sequence: CASLGGGASTDTQYF. This chain joins TRBV6-1 and TRBJ2-3; 9 positions agree with TRBD2. Trimming at V came to 8 bases and at J to 3 bases, leaving 9 bases not matched to a gene. CDR3 length equals 15 residues. Germline CDR1 MNHNS, CDR2 SASEGT.

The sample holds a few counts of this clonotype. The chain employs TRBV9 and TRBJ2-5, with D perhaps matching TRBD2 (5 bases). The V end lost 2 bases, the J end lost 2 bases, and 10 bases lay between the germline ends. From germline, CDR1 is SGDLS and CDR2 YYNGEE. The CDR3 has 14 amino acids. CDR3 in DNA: TGTGCCAGCAGCGTCGGCGGGCTACAAGAGACCCAGTACTTC. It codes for CASSVGGLQETQYF.

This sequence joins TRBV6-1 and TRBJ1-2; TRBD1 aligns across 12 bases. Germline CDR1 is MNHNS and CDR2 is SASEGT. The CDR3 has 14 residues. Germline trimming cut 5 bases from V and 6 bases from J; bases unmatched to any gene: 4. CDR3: CASSPGQGANGYTF. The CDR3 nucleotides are TGTGCCAGCAGTCCGGGACAGGGGGCGAATGGCTACACCTTC.

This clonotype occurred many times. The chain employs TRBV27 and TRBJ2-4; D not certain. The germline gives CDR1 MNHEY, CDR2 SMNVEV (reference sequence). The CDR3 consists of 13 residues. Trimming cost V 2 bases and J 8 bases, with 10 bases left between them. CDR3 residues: CASSLEVGYIQYF. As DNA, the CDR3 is TGTGCCAGCAGTTTAGAGGTTGGGTACATTCAGTACTTC.

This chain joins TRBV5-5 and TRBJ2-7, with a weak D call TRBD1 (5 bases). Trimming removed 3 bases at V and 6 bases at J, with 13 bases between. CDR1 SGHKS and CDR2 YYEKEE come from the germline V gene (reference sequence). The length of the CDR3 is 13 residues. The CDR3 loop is CASSWQGTGEQYV. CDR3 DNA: TGTGCCAGCAGCTGGCAGGGAACGGGCGAGCAGTACGTC.

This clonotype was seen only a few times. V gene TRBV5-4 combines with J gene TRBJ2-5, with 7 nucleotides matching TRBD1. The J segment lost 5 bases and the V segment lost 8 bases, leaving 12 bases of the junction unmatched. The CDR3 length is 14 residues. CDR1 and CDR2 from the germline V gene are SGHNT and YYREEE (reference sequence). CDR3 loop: CASLNRGARETQYF. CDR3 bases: TGTGCCAGTTTGAACAGGGGTGCAAGGGAGACCCAGTACTTC.

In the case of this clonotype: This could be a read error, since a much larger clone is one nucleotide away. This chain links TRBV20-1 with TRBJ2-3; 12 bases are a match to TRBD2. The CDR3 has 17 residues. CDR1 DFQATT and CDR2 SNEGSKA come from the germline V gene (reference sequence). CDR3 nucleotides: TGCTGTGCTAGGTTTCTAGCGGGGGGGCCCAGCACAGATACGCAGTATTTT. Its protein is CCARFLAGGPSTDTQYF.

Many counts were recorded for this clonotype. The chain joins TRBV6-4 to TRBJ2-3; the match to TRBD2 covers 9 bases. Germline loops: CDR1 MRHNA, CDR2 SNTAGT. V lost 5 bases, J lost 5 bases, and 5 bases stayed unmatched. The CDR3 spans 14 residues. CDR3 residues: CASSKLAGQDTQYF. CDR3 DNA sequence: TGTGCCAGCAGTAAGCTAGCGGGACAAGATACGCAGTATTTT.

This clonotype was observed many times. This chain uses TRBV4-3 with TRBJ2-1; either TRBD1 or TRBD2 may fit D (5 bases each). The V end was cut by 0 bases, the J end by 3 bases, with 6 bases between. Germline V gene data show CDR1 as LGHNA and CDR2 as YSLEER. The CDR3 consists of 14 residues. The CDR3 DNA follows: TGCGCCAGCAGCCAAGATGGGGGCTACAATGAGCAGTTCTTC. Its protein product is CASSQDGGYNEQFF.

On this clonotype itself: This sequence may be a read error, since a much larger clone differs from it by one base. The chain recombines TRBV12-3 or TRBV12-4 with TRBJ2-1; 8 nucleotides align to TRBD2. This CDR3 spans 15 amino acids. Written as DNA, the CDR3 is TGTCCCAGCAGTTTAAGCGGGGGTGGGTACAATGAGCAGTTCTTC. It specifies CPSSLSGGGYNEQFF.

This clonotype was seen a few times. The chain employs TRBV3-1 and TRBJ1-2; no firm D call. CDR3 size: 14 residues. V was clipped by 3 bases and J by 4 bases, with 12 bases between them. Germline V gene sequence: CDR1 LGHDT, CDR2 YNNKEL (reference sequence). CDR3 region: CASSQEGSVYGYTF. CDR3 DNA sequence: TGTGCCAGCAGCCAGGAGGGATCTGTCTATGGCTACACCTTC.

CDR3 DNA sequence: TGTGCCAGTAGTCGGGGGGGGCCGCTCAATGAGCAGTTCTTC. Its translation is CASSRGGPLNEQFF. The rearrangement joins TRBV19 to TRBJ2-1; 8 bases agree with TRBD2. The CDR3 has 14 amino acids. The trim removed 5 bases at V and 6 bases at J, leaving 6 bases unmatched. Germline V gene sequence: CDR1 LNHDA, CDR2 SQIVND (reference sequence).

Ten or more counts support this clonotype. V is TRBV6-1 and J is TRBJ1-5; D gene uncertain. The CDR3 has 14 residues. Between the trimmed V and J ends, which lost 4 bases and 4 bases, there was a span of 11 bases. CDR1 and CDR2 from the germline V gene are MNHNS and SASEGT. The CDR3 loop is CASSGPGLNQPQHF. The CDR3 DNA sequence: TGTGCCAGCAGTGGACCGGGCTTAAATCAGCCCCAGCATTTT.

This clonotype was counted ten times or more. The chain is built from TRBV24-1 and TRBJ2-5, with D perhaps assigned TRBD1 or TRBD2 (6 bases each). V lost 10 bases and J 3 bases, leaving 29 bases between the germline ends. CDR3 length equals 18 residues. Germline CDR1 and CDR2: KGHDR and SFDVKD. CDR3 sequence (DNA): TGTGCCACGACAGGCGACGGGACTCCCCCGACTAGGGAAGAGACCCAGTACTTC. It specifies CATTGDGTPPTREETQYF.

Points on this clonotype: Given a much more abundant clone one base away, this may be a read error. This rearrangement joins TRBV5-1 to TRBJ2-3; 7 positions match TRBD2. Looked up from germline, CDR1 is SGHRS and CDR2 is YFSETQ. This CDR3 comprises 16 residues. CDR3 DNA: TGCGCCAGCAGCTTGGTGGCTAGCGGAAACACAGATTCGCAGTATTTT. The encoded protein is CASSLVASGNTDSQYF.

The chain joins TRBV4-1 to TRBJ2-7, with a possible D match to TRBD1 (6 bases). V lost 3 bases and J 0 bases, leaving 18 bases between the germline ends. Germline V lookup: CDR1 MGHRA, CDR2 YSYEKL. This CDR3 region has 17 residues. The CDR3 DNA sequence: TGCGCCAGCAGCCATCATCTGGTACAGGGATCCTCCTACGAGCAGTACTTC. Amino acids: CASSHHLVQGSSYEQYF.

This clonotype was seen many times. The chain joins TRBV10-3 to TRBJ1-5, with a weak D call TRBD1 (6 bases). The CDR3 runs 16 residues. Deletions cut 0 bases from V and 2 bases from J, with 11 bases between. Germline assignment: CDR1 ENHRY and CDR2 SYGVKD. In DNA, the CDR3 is TGTGCCATCAGTGAGTCCACAGGGTCGGGCAATCAGCCCCAGCATTTT. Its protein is CAISESTGSGNQPQHF.